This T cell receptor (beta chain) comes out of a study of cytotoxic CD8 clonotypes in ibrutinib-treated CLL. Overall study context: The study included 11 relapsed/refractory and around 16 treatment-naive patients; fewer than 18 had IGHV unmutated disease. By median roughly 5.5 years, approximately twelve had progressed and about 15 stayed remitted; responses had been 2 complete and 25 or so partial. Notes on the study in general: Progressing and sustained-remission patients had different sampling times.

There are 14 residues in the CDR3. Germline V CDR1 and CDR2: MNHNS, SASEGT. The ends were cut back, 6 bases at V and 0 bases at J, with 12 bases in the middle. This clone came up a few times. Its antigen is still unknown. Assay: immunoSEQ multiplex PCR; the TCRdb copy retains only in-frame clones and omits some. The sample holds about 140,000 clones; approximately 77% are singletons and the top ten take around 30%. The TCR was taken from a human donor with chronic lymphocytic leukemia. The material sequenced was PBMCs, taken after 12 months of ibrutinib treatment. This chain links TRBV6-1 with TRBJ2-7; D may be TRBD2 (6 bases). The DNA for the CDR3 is TGTGCCAGCAGGGGACTGCTGAGCTCCTACGAGCAGTACTTC. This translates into CASRGLLSSYEQYF.